The present T cell receptor (beta chain) was sequenced within a study of graft-versus-host responses after intestinal transplantation. Study at large: Each patient got anti-thymocyte globulin induction, then tacrolimus and steroids for around three years.

Remarks on this clone: The target antigen is unknown.

Study-level results: GvH clonotypes were identified within recipient marrow, with a subset emerging first in ileum or blood.

Sequencing was performed with immunoSEQ multiplex PCR; in TCRdb, only in-frame clones are kept and a portion is missing. The repertoire holds 14,000 or so clones, with roughly 82% as singletons. Lamina propria and intraepithelial lymphocytes were released by processing graft tissue. V lost 4 bases, J lost 2 bases, and 8 bases stayed unmatched. CDR3 size: 18 residues. Germline V gene sequence: CDR1 SGHNT, CDR2 YYREEE (reference sequence). Sequences were derived from ileum tissue, sampled 27 days after intestinal transplant. The sequence was collected from a human patient who received an intestinal transplant, so some T cells may come from the graft donor. The chain links TRBV5-4 to TRBJ2-3; 15 nucleotides line up with TRBD2. CDR3 in DNA: TGTGCCAGCAGCACCGGACTAGCGGGGGGGCCGACCACAGATACGCAGTATTTT. It codes for CASSTGLAGGPTTDTQYF. The full variable domain, completed using reference TRBV5-4 and TRBJ2-3, is ETGVTQSPTHLIKTRGQQVTLRCSSQSGHNTVSWYQQALGQGPQFIFQYYREEENGRGNFPPRFSGLQFPNYSSELNVNALELDDSALYLCASSTGLAGGPTTDTQYFGPGTRLTVL.